This note documents a single T cell receptor (beta chain) sequence. Its antigen is undetermined. All participating donors were Caucasian adults from Nashville, Tennessee. This sample is part of a study of shared clonotypes between healthy human individuals. Study-wide findings and caveats: Few donors limited the genetic and exposure-history diversity represented.

Several immunoSEQ plates received, in even portions, the genomic DNA of each subset. Data came from immunoSEQ multiplex PCR; TCRdb stores just in-frame clones and leaves some out. The sample shows over 400,000 clones, over 70% of them seen only once. The sequenced material came from PBMCs. The origin of this receptor is a middle-aged woman in good health. Some clones in this sample may be carry-over from other donors' samples.

The CDR3 spells CASSPRWVAATEAFF. The CDR3 nucleotides read TGTGCCAGCAGCCCCCGGTGGGTTGCTGCCACTGAAGCTTTCTTT. The chain combines TRBV11-2 with TRBJ1-1; unclear D gene. The CDR3 spans 15 residues. CDR1 SGHAT and CDR2 FQNNGV come from the germline V gene. V lost 5 bases and J 4 bases, leaving 17 bases between the germline ends.